This TCR beta chain originates from a study of OX40 agonist ivuxolimab in advanced cancers. Overall study: The patients received ivuxolimab by intravenous route every 2 weeks at 0.01 to 10 mg/kg.

Clones were read by immunoSEQ multiplex PCR, and TCRdb kept only the in-frame ones, dropping some. The repertoire holds over 90,000 clones, with nearly 90% as singletons. General study points: Low normalized clonal expansion also occurred in some nonresponding patients.

This CDR3 contains 16 residues. Germline CDR1 and CDR2: SEHNR and FQNEAQ (reference sequence). Trimming left V 5 bases short and J 5 bases short, with 19 bases between. This clone was detected once. The antigen is not known. The material was CD4+ or CD8+ T cells sorted from blood, obtained in a trial of the OX40 agonist ivuxolimab. The receptor was derived from an adult with an advanced solid tumor such as melanoma, head and neck, liver or kidney cancer. The gene calls are TRBV7-9 and TRBJ2-4; TRBD1 is a possible D gene (5 bases). This chain's CDR3 is CASSPVIDRLQNIQYF. As DNA, the CDR3 is TGTGCCAGCAGCCCGGTAATCGACAGACTGCAAAACATTCAGTACTTC.